This T cell receptor (beta chain) was recovered during a study of T cell repertoires in cytomegalovirus infection. The overall study: Epitope selection comprised recently identified HLA-C-restricted CMV epitopes and well-studied HLA-B-restricted CMV epitopes. Public signatures in TCR beta pointed to CMV infection and matching HLA type.

As regards this clonotype: Antigen: not known.

TCRdb used MiXCR to reprocess the reads, holding one entry per CDR3 protein. The table records roughly 180,000 distinct CDR3 sequences, about 20% of them present only once. Study-level results: Totalled public TCR beta family frequency picked out people who carried CMV plus the relevant HLA. There were HLA-C-restricted CMV-specific TCR beta clonotypes dominating the ex vivo response.

This CDR3 spans 14 amino acids. CDR1 is SEHNR, CDR2 FQNEAQ, per germline (reference sequence). With 2 bases removed from V and 5 bases from J, the gap between germline ends came to 12 bases. The sequence derives from a human donor in good health (CMV status not recorded). Some clones in this sample may be carry-over from other donors' samples. The sample here was CD8+ T cells from cultured PBMCs, taken from culture after CMV antigen stimulation. The chain has TRBV7-9 and TRBJ1-2, with D unclear. This CDR3 reads CASSLSPVRYGYTF. CDR3 sequence (DNA): TGTGCCAGCAGCTTAAGTCCCGTGCGATATGGCTACACCTTC.